One sample yielded the 21 T cell receptor beta chains listed below, sequenced in a study of T-cell memory formation after mild COVID-19. From the 5' RACE reads, TCRdb called clonotypes with MiXCR, one entry per CDR3 protein. This table holds more than 150,000 distinct CDR3 sequences, under 20% found once. What was sequenced was PBMCs or a T cell subset sorted from them (not recorded which). The receptor source for this set is a man aged 18 to 30 who had mild COVID-19 (a few samples of this study predate the infection). Cell type and time point are not known.

CDR3 DNA sequence: TGTGCCAGCAGCCATCGCAGGGGGGAGGAAAAACTGTTTTTT. Protein sequence: CASSHRRGEEKLFF. The gene calls are TRBV3-1 and TRBJ1-4, with 7 nucleotides matching TRBD1. The CDR3 contains 14 residues. V trimming: 3 bases; J trimming: 8 bases; junction bases outside the gene matches: 6. Germline CDR1 and CDR2: LGHDT and YNNKEL (reference sequence). Variable domain in full (rest from reference TRBV3-1 and TRBJ1-4): DTAVSQTPKYLVTQMGNDKSIKCEQNLGHDTMYWYKQDSKKFLKIMFSYNNKELIINETVPNRFSPKSPDKAHLNLHINSLELGDSAVYFCASSHRRGEEKLFFGSGTQLSVL.

In its sample, this clonotype was seen a few times. The chain employs TRBV20-1 and TRBJ2-3; maybe TRBD1 (6 bases). The V end was cut by 6 bases, the J end by 1 base, with 14 bases between. Germline values: CDR1 DFQATT, CDR2 SNEGSKA (reference sequence). This CDR3 has 14 residues. The DNA of the CDR3 is TGCAGTGCGAAGCGGCCAGGGGGCACAGATACGCAGTATTTT. Amino acids: CSAKRPGGTDTQYF.

The CDR3 protein is CASSRDRLAGGMETQYF. DNA for the CDR3: TGTGCCAGCAGCCGGGATCGACTAGCGGGGGGCATGGAGACCCAGTACTTC. This sequence joins TRBV27 and TRBJ2-5; 13 bases are shared with TRBD2. Germline V gene sequence: CDR1 MNHEY, CDR2 SMNVEV (reference sequence). V lost 6 bases to trimming and J lost 5 bases; unmatched junction nucleotides: 12. This CDR3 has 17 amino acids.

The V gene is TRBV20-1, the J gene TRBJ2-5; D call uncertain. CDR3 length: 10 residues. Germline loops: CDR1 DFQATT, CDR2 SNEGSKA (reference sequence). V was trimmed by 1 base and J by 4 bases, leaving 1 base between them. CDR3 DNA sequence: TGCAGTGCTAGAGGAGAGACCCAGTACTTC. Protein product: CSARGETQYF.

V and J are TRBV29-1 and TRBJ1-1; perhaps TRBD1 as D (6 bases). The CDR3 totals 14 residues. In germline, CDR1 is SQVTM, CDR2 ANQGSEA. Trimming took off 1 base at V and 7 bases at J, with 16 bases between the two ends. CDR3: CSVEGTWGAGEAFF. DNA of the CDR3: TGCAGCGTTGAAGGTACCTGGGGGGCGGGTGAAGCTTTCTTT.

Many counts were recorded for this clonotype. The V and J genes are TRBV11-2 and TRBJ2-3, with D possibly being TRBD2 (5 bases). Trimming took 8 bases from V and 6 from J, leaving 12 bases between them. The length of the CDR3 is 12 residues. Germline V gene sequence: CDR1 SGHAT, CDR2 FQNNGV. Here the CDR3 DNA reads TGTGCCAGCTGCTCCGGCGGGGATACGCAGTATTTT. This gives the protein CASCSGGDTQYF.

This clonotype occurred a few times. The chain recombines TRBV29-1 with TRBJ1-1; 8 bases agree with TRBD1. The length of the CDR3 is 13 residues. Germline-derived CDR1 and CDR2 are SQVTM and ANQGSEA. The V segment lost 6 bases and the J segment 1 base; nucleotides outside the gene matches: 4. CDR3: CSVTGARNTEAFF. The CDR3 DNA reads TGCAGCGTGACAGGGGCGAGGAACACTGAAGCTTTCTTT.

The V and J genes are TRBV4-2 and TRBJ2-2; D remains unclear. Looked up from germline, CDR1 is LGHNA and CDR2 is YNFKEQ. The V gene lost 0 bases and the J gene lost 4 bases, with 6 bases spanning the gap. The CDR3 sequence is 14 residues long. In DNA form, the CDR3 reads TGTGCCAGCAGCCAAGAAGCTGGCACCGGGGAGCTGTTTTTT. Protein: CASSQEAGTGELFF.

This clonotype was observed a few times. The chain uses TRBV7-2 and TRBJ1-2; D is possibly TRBD1 (6 bases). In germline, CDR1 is SGHTA, CDR2 FQGNSA. Trimming pared 5 bases from V and 8 bases from J, leaving 9 bases between. The CDR3 consists of 11 residues. The CDR3 nucleotides read TGTGCCAGCAGCCCCAGGGGAGGCTACACCTTC. Translating gives CASSPRGGYTF.

The V and J genes are TRBV7-2 and TRBJ2-5; 7 bases are a match to TRBD1. The CDR3 has 13 amino acids. Unmatched junction bases numbered 4, after V lost 4 bases and J lost 5 bases. Germline-derived CDR1 and CDR2 are SGHTA and FQGNSA. The CDR3 DNA follows: TGTGCCAGCAGCTCGACGACAGGGGAGACCCAGTACTTC. Translated: CASSSTTGETQYF.

The V gene is TRBV7-9, the J gene TRBJ1-5; tentative D call: TRBD1 (6 bases). Trimming removed 1 base at V and 5 bases at J, with 12 bases between. In germline, CDR1 is SEHNR, CDR2 FQNEAQ (reference sequence). The CDR3 sequence is 15 residues long. Here the CDR3 reads CASSLGDTSDQPQHF. In DNA, the CDR3 is TGTGCCAGCAGCTTAGGGGACACAAGCGATCAGCCCCAGCATTTT.

The V and J genes are TRBV2 and TRBJ1-1; D is ambiguous. Germline-derived CDR1 and CDR2 are SNHLY and FYNNEI. The length of the CDR3 is 13 residues. Trimming stripped 5 bases from V and 0 bases from J, with 7 bases between. As DNA, the CDR3 is TGTGCCAGCAGTACCAGCTTGAACACTGAAGCTTTCTTT. This sequence encodes CASSTSLNTEAFF.

This clonotype has more than one count but fewer than ten. The chain employs TRBV7-2 and TRBJ2-2; weak D call: TRBD1 (5 bases). Trimming left V 1 base short and J 5 bases short, with 14 bases between. The CDR3 has 16 amino acids. Germline assignment: CDR1 SGHTA and CDR2 FQGNSA. In nucleotides, the CDR3 is TGTGCCAGCAGCTTAGAAGGCCAGGGTGGGACCGGGGAGCTGTTTTTT. It encodes CASSLEGQGGTGELFF.

This clonotype occurred a few times. V gene TRBV7-9 combines with J gene TRBJ1-5; D is uncertain. Germline CDR1 reads SEHNR; CDR2 reads FQNEAQ (reference sequence). The CDR3 covers 15 residues. The V gene lost 1 base and the J gene lost 0 bases, with 7 bases spanning the gap. Here the CDR3 reads CASSLEGISNQPQHF. The CDR3 nucleotides are TGTGCCAGCAGCTTAGAAGGAATTAGCAATCAGCCCCAGCATTTT. The full variable domain, rest sourced from reference TRBV7-9 and TRBJ1-5, is DTGVSQNPRHKITKRGQNVTFRCDPISEHNRLYWYRQTLGQGPEFLTYFQNEAQLEKSRLLSDRFSAERPKGSFSTLEIQRTEQGDSAMYLCASSLEGISNQPQHFGDGTRLSIL.

The chain links TRBV5-5 to TRBJ2-5; D possibly corresponds to TRBD1 (5 bases). With 2 bases removed from V and 1 base from J, the gap between germline ends came to 21 bases. The CDR3 has 18 residues. CDR1 and CDR2 (germline): SGHKS, YYEKEE (reference sequence). The CDR3 region has the DNA TGTGCCAGCAGCTTTAATCCTCTAACAGGAGTCCTCCAAGAGACCCAGTACTTC. As protein: CASSFNPLTGVLQETQYF. Using reference TRBV5-5 and TRBJ2-5 for the parts outside the CDR3, the full variable domain is DAGVTQSPTHLIKTRGQQVTLRCSPISGHKSVSWYQQVLGQGPQFIFQYYEKEERGRGNFPDRFSARQFPNYSSELNVNALLLGDSALYLCASSFNPLTGVLQETQYFGPGTRLLVL.

The chain combines TRBV20-1 with TRBJ1-4; 7 bases align to TRBD1. The germline V gene encodes CDR1 DFQATT and CDR2 SNEGSKA (reference sequence). This CDR3 is built from 13 residues. The V gene end was trimmed by 1 base and the J gene end by 5 bases; junction bases not matched to a gene: 1. CDR3 region: CSARARGNEKLFF. The CDR3 coding sequence is TGCAGTGCTAGAGCCAGGGGGAATGAAAAACTGTTTTTT.

In this sample, this clonotype turned up a few times. The gene calls are TRBV7-2 and TRBJ2-2; D is uncertain. The CDR3 spans 13 residues. Trimming stripped 3 bases from V and 7 bases from J, with 9 bases between. CDR1 is SGHTA and CDR2 is FQGNSA in the germline V gene. CDR3 nucleotide sequence: TGTGCCAGCAGCTTGGTGCTGCGCGGGGAGCTGTTTTTT. This encodes CASSLVLRGELFF.

The V gene is TRBV27, the J gene TRBJ1-5; 10 nucleotides align to TRBD1. V lost 3 bases to trimming and J lost 3 bases; unmatched junction nucleotides: 2. The germline V gene encodes CDR1 MNHEY and CDR2 SMNVEV (reference sequence). The CDR3 covers 15 residues. The CDR3, as DNA: TGTGCCAGCAGTTTTGGGACAGGGGTCAATCAGCCCCAGCATTTT. It translates to CASSFGTGVNQPQHF.

In this sample, this clonotype turned up once. This chain connects TRBV5-6 to TRBJ2-2; D perhaps matches TRBD2 (6 bases). The CDR3 covers 15 residues. Germline values: CDR1 SGHDT, CDR2 YYEEEE. The ends were cut back, 1 base at V and 6 bases at J, with 13 bases in the middle. CDR3 residues: CASSLPGGVAGELFF. In DNA form, the CDR3 reads TGTGCCAGCAGCTTGCCCGGGGGTGTTGCCGGGGAGCTGTTTTTT.

This clonotype has just a few counts. This chain connects TRBV5-6 to TRBJ2-4; tentative D call: TRBD2 (5 bases). V lost 2 bases, J lost 0 bases, and 9 bases lay in between. The germline V gene has CDR1 SGHDT and CDR2 YYEEEE. The CDR3 runs 15 residues. The CDR3 loop is CASSLRGLAKNIQYF. Here the CDR3 DNA reads TGTGCCAGCAGCTTACGGGGTTTAGCCAAAAACATTCAGTACTTC.

Comments on this clonotype: One junction end disagrees with the germline gene, perhaps due to a read error. The chain has TRBV7-3 and TRBJ2-2, with D perhaps given as TRBD1 or TRBD2 (5 bases each). The CDR3 has 14 residues. Germline V lookup: CDR1 SGHTA, CDR2 FQGTGA. CDR3 sequence reads: CARSYGTSPGELFF. The CDR3 nucleotides are TGTGCCAGAAGCTACGGGACCTCGCCCGGGGAGCTGTTTTTT.